The sequence of this T cell receptor (beta chain) was determined in a study of T cells in Graves' hyperthyroidism and ophthalmopathy (dated by TCRdb to the late 2010s). With regard to the full study: Peripheral blood samples were taken at initial diagnosis, before any treatment was given. To identify TCR V-J signatures that set the groups apart, the researchers used a discovery cohort of about a hundred patients, made up of fewer than 50 with Graves' ophthalmopathy and approximately 57 with stable Graves' hyperthyroidism. An independent validation cohort of around 19 hyperthyroidism patients and over 15 patients who later progressed to ophthalmopathy tested prospective prediction of ophthalmopathy. For training and testing, the 100 or so patients in the discovery cohort were randomly divided in a 7:3 ratio. In addition, the study compared T-cell repertoires in thyroid tissue and in blood from five to seven Graves' hyperthyroidism patients. After blood sampling, hyperthyroidism patients were treated with methimazole at a starting dose of 30 mg daily, and ophthalmopathy patients were treated with high-dose intravenous methylprednisolone. The paper describes TCR Vbeta CDR3 sequencing of 130 to 150 peripheral blood samples, made up of 43 ophthalmopathy patients, 70 to 80 hyperthyroidism patients and roughly 17 progressor patients. Broader findings and caveats from the paper: Blood samples also contained most of the expanded thyroid clonotypes (frequency above 0.001), which suggests that blood repertoires may reflect thyroid immune responses. In validation, the model predicted progression to ophthalmopathy with over 60% sensitivity and around 72% specificity, a median of about six months before onset. No statistical method was used to fix the sample size in advance, and group allocation was not hidden from the investigators. A model built on a 13 V-J signature distinguished ophthalmopathy from stable hyperthyroidism, reaching about 89% sensitivity and under 84% specificity in cross-validation and 80%/75% in testing.

Ophthalmopathy patients had moderately to severely active disease, with a Clinical Activity Score of 3 or more, a NOSPECS grade of 4 or more, and a disease duration of less than 3 months. Any patient with an uncontrolled infection, another autoimmune disease, pregnancy or lactation was excluded. Diagnoses relied on clinical symptoms, serum thyroxine and TRAb, thyroid ultrasound and orbital computed tomography. PBMCs were separated from approximately 9.9 ml of fresh peripheral blood using Ficoll-Paque density gradient centrifugation. Total RNA was extracted with Trizol reagent, and quality was checked on an Agilent 2100 Bioanalyzer. The CDR3 starts with the cysteine, ends with the phenylalanine, and has 17 residues. Of the read, only the CDR3 DNA is kept; its 51 bases are in frame from base 1. V loses 0 bases at its end and J loses 6 bases; junction bases beyond the gene matches: 10. This clonotype has a handful of counts. The clone's antigen remains unknown. Base qualities are not at hand, and no much larger clone is one base apart.

The TCR beta CDR3 regions were amplified from the RNA transcripts. A first-round RT-PCR of the TCR CDR3 used the HTBI primer set with the Qiagen OneStep RT-PCR kit. A second multiplex PCR round built the libraries, followed by size selection and purification. Sequencing of the libraries was done on an Illumina HiSeq2000 using paired-end 100 bp reads. As for the original processing: Raw data were processed with SOAPnuke, discarding reads with adapters, uncalled bases, mean Phred below 15, or no exact constant-primer or identifier match. COPE v1.2.5 was used to merge high-quality paired reads, and clonotypes were defined as unique nucleotide sequences. MiTCR v1.1 was used to align the clonotypes against IMGT TRBV, TRBD and TRBJ reference segments. Analysis was restricted to V-J combinations with a frequency above 0.0001, which covered 98% to 99.2% of repertoires. A TCS score was defined as the ratio between F50 (clonal expansion) and ExV (chaos), using BLOSUM62-based TCRdist between CDR3 peptides within each V-J. Welch's t-statistics and random forest reduced around 510 V-J features to roughly 13, which were used in a naive Bayes classifier (R e1071). TCRdb redid the processing of the public reads, applying fastp at Q25 and MiXCR, and retained in-frame beta chains. Each entry merges the rows of one CDR3 protein and shows their most common DNA and genes. Clone size and V and J calls follow TCRdb, not the original study. The sample profile shows about 500,000 distinct CDR3 sequences; more than 15% of them were found once. The top ten clones comprise about 29% of the sample.

The sequence came from a young woman with Graves' ophthalmopathy. The sample was blood. The sequence joins TRBV12-3 or TRBV12-4 to TRBJ2-2; TRBD1 fits 7 bases in the junction. CDR3 protein: CASSLARLPTGPGELFF. The base sequence is TGTGCCAGCAGTTTAGCGCGGCTCCCGACAGGGCCCGGGGAGCTGTTTTTT.